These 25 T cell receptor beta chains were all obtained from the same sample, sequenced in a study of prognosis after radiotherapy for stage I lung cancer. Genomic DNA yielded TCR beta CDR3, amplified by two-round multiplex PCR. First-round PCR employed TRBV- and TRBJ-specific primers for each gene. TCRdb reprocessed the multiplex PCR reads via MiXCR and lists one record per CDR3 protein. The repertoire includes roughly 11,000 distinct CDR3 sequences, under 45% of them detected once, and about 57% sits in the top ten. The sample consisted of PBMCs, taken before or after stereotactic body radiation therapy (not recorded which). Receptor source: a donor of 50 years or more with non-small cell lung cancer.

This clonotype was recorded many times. Written as DNA, the CDR3 is TGTGCCACCAGCAGAAAGGGACTAGCGGGGACTAGCACAGATACGCAGTATTTT. Translating it yields CATSRKGLAGTSTDTQYF. This chain links TRBV15 with TRBJ2-3; 13 bases fit TRBD2. The CDR3 totals 18 residues. Losses at the gene ends were 2 bases for V and 0 bases for J; bases not matched to a gene: 5. Germline V gene data show CDR1 as LNHNV and CDR2 as YYDKDF (reference sequence).

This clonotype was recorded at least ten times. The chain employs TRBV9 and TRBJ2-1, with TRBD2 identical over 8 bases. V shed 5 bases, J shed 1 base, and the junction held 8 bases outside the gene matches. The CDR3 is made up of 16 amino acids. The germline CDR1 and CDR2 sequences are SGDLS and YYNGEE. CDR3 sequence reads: CASSQPRGGSYNEQFF. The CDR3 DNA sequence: TGTGCCAGCAGTCAACCACGGGGGGGTTCCTACAATGAGCAGTTCTTC.

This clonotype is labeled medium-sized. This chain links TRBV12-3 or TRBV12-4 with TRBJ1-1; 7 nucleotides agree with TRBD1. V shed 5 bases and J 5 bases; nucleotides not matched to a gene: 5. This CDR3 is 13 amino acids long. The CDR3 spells CASSIGGLTEAFF. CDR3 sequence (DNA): TGTGCCAGCAGTATAGGGGGCTTAACTGAAGCTTTCTTT.

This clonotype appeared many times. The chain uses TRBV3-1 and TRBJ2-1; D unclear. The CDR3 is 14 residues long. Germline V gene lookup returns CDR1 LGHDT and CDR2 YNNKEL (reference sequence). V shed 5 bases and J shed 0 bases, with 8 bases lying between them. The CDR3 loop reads CASSDWGSYNEQFF. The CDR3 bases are TGTGCCAGCAGCGACTGGGGCTCCTACAATGAGCAGTTCTTC.

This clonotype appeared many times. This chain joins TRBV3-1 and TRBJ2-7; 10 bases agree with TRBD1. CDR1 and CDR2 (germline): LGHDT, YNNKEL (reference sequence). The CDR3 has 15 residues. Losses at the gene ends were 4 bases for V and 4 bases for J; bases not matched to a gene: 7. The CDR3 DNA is TGTGCCAGCAGCCCCCGGACAGGGGGTCATTACGAGCAGTACGTC. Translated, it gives CASSPRTGGHYEQYV.

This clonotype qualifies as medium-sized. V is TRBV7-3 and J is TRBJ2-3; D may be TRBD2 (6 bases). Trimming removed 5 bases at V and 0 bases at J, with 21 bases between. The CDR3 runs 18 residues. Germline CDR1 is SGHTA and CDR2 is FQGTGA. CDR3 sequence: CASSESVGVGTSTDTQYF. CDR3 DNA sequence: TGTGCCAGCAGCGAGAGCGTTGGGGTGGGGACTAGCACAGATACGCAGTATTTT.

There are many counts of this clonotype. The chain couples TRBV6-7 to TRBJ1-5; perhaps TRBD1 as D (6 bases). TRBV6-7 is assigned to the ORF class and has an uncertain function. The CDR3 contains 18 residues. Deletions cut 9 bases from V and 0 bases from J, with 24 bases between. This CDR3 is CARAINRTANYSNQPQHF. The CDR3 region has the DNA TGTGCCAGAGCTATAAACAGGACAGCCAATTATAGCAATCAGCCCCAGCATTTT.

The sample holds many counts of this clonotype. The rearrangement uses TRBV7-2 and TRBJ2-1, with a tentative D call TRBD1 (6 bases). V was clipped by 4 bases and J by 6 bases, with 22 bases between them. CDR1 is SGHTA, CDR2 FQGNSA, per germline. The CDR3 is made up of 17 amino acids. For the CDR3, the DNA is TGTGCCAGCAGCTCCGAGGGCAGGGGCCTAGCAGGCAATGAGCAGTTCTTC. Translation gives CASSSEGRGLAGNEQFF.

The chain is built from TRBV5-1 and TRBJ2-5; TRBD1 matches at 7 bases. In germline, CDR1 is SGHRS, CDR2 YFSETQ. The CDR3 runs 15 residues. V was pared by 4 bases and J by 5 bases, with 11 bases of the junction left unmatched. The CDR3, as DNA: TGCGCCAGCAGCCTAAAGGGGGCGCCGAGGGAGACCCAGTACTTC. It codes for CASSLKGAPRETQYF.

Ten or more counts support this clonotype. CDR3 protein: CASSADFRGTQYF. Here the CDR3 DNA reads TGTGCCAGCAGTGCGGACTTCCGGGGGACCCAGTACTTC. This chain links TRBV6-2 or TRBV6-3 with TRBJ2-5, with a weak D call TRBD2 (5 bases). In germline, CDR1 is MNHEY, CDR2 SVGEGT. This CDR3 comprises 13 residues. V shed 5 bases and J shed 7 bases, with 14 bases lying between them.

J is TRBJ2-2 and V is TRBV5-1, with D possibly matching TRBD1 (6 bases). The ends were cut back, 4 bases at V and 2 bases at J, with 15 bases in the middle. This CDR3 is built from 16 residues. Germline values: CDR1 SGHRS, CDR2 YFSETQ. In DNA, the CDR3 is TGCGCCAGCAGCCACCTGACAGGTTCCAACACCGGGGAGCTGTTTTTT. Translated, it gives CASSHLTGSNTGELFF.

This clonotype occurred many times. CDR3 nucleotides: TGCGCCAGCAGCCGGGGGCTGTCGAACACCGGGGAGCTGTTTTTT. Residues: CASSRGLSNTGELFF. The chain recombines TRBV4-3 with TRBJ2-2; TRBD1 is a possible D gene (6 bases). Trimming cost V 4 bases and J 0 bases, with 9 bases left between them. CDR3 size: 15 residues. Germline V CDR1 and CDR2: LGHNA, YSLEER.

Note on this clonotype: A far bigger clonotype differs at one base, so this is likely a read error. CDR3 sequence: CASSDSDRVNEQFF. The CDR3, as DNA: TGTGCCAGCAGTGACTCGGACAGGGTCAATGAGCAGTTCTTC. The chain recombines TRBV27 with TRBJ2-1, with 8 bases matching TRBD1. V gave up 5 bases and J gave up 6 bases; unmatched junction bases: 6. This CDR3 has 14 amino acids. CDR1 is MNHEY and CDR2 is SMNVEV in the germline V gene (reference sequence).

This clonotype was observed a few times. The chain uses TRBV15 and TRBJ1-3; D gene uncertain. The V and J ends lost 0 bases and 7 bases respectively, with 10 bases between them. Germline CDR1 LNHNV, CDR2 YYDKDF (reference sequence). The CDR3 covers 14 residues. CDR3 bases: TGTGCCACCAGCAGAGATCCCAGGAGGAACACCATATATTTT. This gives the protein CATSRDPRRNTIYF. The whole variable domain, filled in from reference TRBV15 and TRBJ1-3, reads DAMVIQNPRYQVTQFGKPVTLSCSQTLNHNVMYWYQQKSSQAPKLLFHYYDKDFNNEADTPDNFQSRRPNTSFCFLDIRSPGLGDTAMYLCATSRDPRRNTIYFGEGSWLTVV.

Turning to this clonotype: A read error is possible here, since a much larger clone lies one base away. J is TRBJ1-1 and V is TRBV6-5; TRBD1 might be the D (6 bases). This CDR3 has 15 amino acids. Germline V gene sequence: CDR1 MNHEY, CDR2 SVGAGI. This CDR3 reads CDSSSPDRTRTEAFF. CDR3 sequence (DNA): TGTGACAGCAGTTCACCGGACAGAACCCGGACTGAAGCTTTCTTT.

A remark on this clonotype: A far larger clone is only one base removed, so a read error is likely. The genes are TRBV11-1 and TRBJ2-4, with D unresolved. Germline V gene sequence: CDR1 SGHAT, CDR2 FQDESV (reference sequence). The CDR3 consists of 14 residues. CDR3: CASSERLVVGEQSF. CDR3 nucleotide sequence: TGTGCCAGCAGCGAACGTCTGGTGGTAGGTGAGCAGTCCTTC. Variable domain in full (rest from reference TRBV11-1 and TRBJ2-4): EAEVAQSPRYKITEKSQAVAFWCDPISGHATLYWYRQILGQGPELLVQFQDESVVDDSQLPKDRFSAERLKGVDSTLKIQPAELGDSAMYLCASSERLVVGEQSFGAGTRLSVL.

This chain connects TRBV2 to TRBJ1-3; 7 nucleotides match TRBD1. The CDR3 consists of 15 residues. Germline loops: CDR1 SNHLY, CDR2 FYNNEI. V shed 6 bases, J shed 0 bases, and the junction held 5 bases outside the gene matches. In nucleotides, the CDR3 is TGTGCCAGCAGCACAGGGGTCCACTCTGGAAACACCATATATTTT. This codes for CASSTGVHSGNTIYF.

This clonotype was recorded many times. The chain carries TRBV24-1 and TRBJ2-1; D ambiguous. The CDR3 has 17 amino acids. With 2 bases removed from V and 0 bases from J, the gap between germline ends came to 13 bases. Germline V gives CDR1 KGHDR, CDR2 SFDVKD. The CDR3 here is CATSDSNSESSYNEQFF. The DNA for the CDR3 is TGTGCCACCAGTGATTCCAACAGTGAGAGCTCCTACAATGAGCAGTTCTTC.

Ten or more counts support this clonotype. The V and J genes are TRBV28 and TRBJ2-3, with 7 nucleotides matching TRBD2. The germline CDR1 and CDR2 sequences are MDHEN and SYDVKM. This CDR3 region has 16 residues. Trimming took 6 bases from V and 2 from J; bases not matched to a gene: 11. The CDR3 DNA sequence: TGTGCCAGCAGATCCCGGACTAGGGGTATCACAGATACGCAGTATTTT. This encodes CASRSRTRGITDTQYF.

CDR3 nucleotides: TGCAGTGCTAGGGGGGGAAGGGAGACCCAGTACTTC. This sequence encodes CSARGGRETQYF. The chain recombines TRBV20-1 with TRBJ2-5, with a tentative D call TRBD2 (6 bases). Germline CDR1 is DFQATT and CDR2 is SNEGSKA (reference sequence). V lost 3 bases to trimming and J lost 5 bases, with 10 bases between them. CDR3 length: 12 residues.

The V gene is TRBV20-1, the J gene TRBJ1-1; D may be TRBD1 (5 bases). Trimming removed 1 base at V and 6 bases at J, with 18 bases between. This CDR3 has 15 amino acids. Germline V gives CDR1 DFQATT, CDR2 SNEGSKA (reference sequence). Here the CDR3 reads CSARVLRQTPAEAFF. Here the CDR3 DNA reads TGCAGTGCTAGAGTGTTACGACAGACTCCGGCTGAAGCTTTCTTT.

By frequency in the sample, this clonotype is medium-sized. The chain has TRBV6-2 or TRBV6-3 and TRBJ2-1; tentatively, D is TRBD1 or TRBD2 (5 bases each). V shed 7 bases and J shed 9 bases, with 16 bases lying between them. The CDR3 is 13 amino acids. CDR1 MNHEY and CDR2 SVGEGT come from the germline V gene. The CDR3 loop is CASKPDPRGEQFF. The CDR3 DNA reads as TGTGCCAGCAAGCCGGACCCGAGGGGTGAGCAGTTCTTC.

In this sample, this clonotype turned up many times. CDR3 amino acids: CASRTSGQYEQYF. The CDR3 bases are TGTGCCAGCAGGACTAGCGGCCAGTACGAGCAGTACTTC. This chain joins TRBV7-9 and TRBJ2-7; TRBD2 agrees at 9 bases. Germline V gives CDR1 SEHNR, CDR2 FQNEAQ (reference sequence). This CDR3 comprises 13 residues. V lost 6 bases, J lost 4 bases, and 4 bases stayed unmatched.

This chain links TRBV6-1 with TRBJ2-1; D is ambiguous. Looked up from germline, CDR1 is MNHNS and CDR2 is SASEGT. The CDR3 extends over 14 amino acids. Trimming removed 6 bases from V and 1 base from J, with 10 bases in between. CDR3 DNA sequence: TGTGCCAGCAGAAGTATTTCTTCCTACAATGAGCAGTTCTTC. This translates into CASRSISSYNEQFF.

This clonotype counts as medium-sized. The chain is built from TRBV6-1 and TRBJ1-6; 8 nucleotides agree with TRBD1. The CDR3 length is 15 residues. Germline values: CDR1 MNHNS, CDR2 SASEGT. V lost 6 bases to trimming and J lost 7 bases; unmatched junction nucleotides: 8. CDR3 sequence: CASSLDRGPNSPLHF. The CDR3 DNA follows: TGTGCCAGCAGCCTTGACAGGGGCCCGAATTCACCCCTCCACTTT.